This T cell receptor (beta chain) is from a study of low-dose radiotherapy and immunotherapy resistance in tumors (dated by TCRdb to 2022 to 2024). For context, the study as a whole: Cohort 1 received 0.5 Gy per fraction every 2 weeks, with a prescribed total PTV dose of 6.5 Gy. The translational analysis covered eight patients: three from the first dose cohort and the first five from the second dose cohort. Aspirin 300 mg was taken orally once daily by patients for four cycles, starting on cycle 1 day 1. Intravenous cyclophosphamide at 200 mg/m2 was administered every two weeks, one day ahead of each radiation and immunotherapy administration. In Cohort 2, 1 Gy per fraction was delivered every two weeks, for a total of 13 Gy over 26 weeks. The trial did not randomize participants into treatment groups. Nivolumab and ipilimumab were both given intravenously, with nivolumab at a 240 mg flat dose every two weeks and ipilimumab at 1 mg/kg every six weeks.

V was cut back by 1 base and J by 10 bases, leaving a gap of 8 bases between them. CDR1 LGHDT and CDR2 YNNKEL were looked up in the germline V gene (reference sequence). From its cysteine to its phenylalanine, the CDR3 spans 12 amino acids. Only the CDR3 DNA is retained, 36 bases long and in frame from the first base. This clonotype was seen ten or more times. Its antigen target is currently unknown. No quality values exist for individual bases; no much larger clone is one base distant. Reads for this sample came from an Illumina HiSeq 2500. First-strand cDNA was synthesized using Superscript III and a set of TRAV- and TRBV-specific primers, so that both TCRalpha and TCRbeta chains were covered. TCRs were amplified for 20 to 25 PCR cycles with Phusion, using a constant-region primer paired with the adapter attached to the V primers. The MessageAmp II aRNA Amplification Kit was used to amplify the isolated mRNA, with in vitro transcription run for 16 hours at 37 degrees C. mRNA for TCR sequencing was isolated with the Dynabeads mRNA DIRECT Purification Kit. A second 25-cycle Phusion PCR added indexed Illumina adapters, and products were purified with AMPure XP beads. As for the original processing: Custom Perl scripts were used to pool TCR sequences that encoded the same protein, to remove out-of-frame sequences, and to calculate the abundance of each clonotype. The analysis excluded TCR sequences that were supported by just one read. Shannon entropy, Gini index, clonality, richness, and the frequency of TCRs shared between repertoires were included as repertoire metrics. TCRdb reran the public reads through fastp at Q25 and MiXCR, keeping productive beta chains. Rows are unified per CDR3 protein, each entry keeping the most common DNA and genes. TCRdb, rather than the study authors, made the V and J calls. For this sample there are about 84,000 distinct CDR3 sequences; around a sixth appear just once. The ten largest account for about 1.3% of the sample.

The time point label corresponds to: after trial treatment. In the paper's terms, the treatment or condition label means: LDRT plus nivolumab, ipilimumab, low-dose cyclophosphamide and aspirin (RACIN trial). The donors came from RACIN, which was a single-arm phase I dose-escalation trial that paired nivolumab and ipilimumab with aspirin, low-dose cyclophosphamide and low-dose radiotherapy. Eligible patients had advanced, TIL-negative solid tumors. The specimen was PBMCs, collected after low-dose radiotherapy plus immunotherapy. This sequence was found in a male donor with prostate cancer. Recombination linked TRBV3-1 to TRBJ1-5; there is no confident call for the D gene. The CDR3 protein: CASSQGMDPQHF. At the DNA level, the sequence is TGTGCCAGCAGCCAAGGAATGGACCCCCAGCATTTT.